One and the same sample provided the 18 T cell receptor beta chains below, sequenced in a study of human T cells and chemical hapten exposure. TCRdb reprocessed the RACE reads with MiXCR, giving one entry per CDR3 protein. This sample has about 380,000 distinct CDR3 sequences, with more than 4.5% found just once. Documented time point: patch test 1, 2 weeks after DPC sensitization. Stated treatment: therapeutic diphenylcyclopropenone sensitization with weekly scalp DPC. The material was whole blood, obtained in connection with sensitization to the hapten diphenylcyclopropenone (DPC). The receptors were sampled from a woman aged 45-59 years with alopecia areata. Some clones in this sample may be carry-over from other donors' samples.

In its sample, this clonotype was seen a few times. One end of the junction fails to match germline, which may point to a read error. V and J are TRBV20-1 and TRBJ2-1; 7 bases are a match to TRBD2. The germline gives CDR1 DFQATT, CDR2 SNEGSKA (reference sequence). The CDR3 has 16 amino acids. The CDR3 nucleotides read TGCAGTGCTAGAGCCTCCCAGCGGGATGCCTACAGTGAGCAGTTCTTC. This translates into CSARASQRDAYSEQFF.

This clonotype showed up just a few times. This rearrangement joins TRBV11-3 to TRBJ2-7, with D perhaps TRBD1 or TRBD2 (6 bases each). V was trimmed by 4 bases and J by 6 bases, leaving 16 bases between them. The CDR3 is 14 amino acids. Germline assignment: CDR1 SGHNT and CDR2 YENEEA. The chain's CDR3 is CASSSLDGGGEQYF. The CDR3 DNA sequence: TGTGCCAGCAGCTCCCTTGACGGGGGCGGCGAGCAGTACTTC.

This clonotype was seen at least ten times. The chain has TRBV5-1 and TRBJ2-3; 11 nucleotides agree with TRBD2. The CDR3 is 15 residues long. Germline V CDR1 and CDR2: SGHRS, YFSETQ. The V segment lost 4 bases and the J segment 3 bases; nucleotides outside the gene matches: 4. Written as DNA, the CDR3 is TGCGCCAGCAGCCCAGTAGCGGGAGGGACAGATACGCAGTATTTT. Translated: CASSPVAGGTDTQYF.

This clonotype was seen a few times. This chain uses TRBV12-3 or TRBV12-4 with TRBJ1-2; no clear D gene. The CDR3 spans 13 residues. V was pared by 1 base and J by 7 bases, with 10 bases between. CDR3 sequence: CASSLVGRGGYTF. The DNA of the CDR3 is TGTGCCAGCAGTTTAGTCGGGAGAGGTGGCTACACCTTC.

This clonotype occurred a few times. The chain employs TRBV6-5 and TRBJ2-1, with TRBD2 matching over 12 bases. In germline, CDR1 is MNHEY, CDR2 SVGAGI. Trimming took 1 base from V and 8 from J; bases not matched to a gene: 3. CDR3 length: 15 residues. The CDR3 nucleotides are TGTGCCAGCAGTTACTGGACTAGCGGGAACCATGAGCAGTTCTTC. Translation gives CASSYWTSGNHEQFF.

This chain connects TRBV7-9 to TRBJ1-1; D gene unclear. CDR3 size: 15 residues. Per germline, CDR1 SEHNR and CDR2 FQNEAQ (reference sequence). The germline V and J ends were trimmed by 1 base and 6 bases, with 15 bases remaining between them. CDR3 sequence (DNA): TGTGCCAGCAGCTTAGGGTCAGGCCGCGGGGCTGAAGCTTTCTTT. Translated, it gives CASSLGSGRGAEAFF.

This rearrangement joins TRBV12-3 or TRBV12-4 to TRBJ2-4; D not certain. The CDR3 covers 13 residues. Trimming cost V 2 bases and J 8 bases, with 10 bases left between them. As DNA, the CDR3 is TGTGCCAGCAGTTTAAGGCAGCCACACATTCAGTACTTC. Translation gives CASSLRQPHIQYF.

This clonotype was observed many times. This chain links TRBV20-1 with TRBJ1-2; possibly TRBD1 for D (5 bases). This CDR3 region has 15 residues. The ends were cut back, 6 bases at V and 0 bases at J, with 17 bases in the middle. The V gene's germline CDR1 is DFQATT and CDR2 SNEGSKA (reference sequence). CDR3 sequence: CSAGVVQGTNYGYTF. Written as DNA, the CDR3 is TGCAGTGCCGGGGTCGTTCAGGGAACTAACTATGGCTACACCTTC.

The sample holds many counts of this clonotype. The rearrangement uses TRBV3-1 and TRBJ2-3, with 7 bases identical to TRBD2. With 2 bases clipped from V and 2 bases from J, the junction kept 7 bases outside the gene matches. Germline-derived CDR1 and CDR2 are LGHDT and YNNKEL (reference sequence). The CDR3 consists of 16 residues. CDR3 sequence reads: CASSQRASGFTDTQYF. The CDR3 DNA follows: TGTGCCAGCAGCCAAAGGGCTAGCGGATTCACAGATACGCAGTATTTT.

This clonotype was seen many times. V and J are TRBV12-3 or TRBV12-4 and TRBJ1-2, with D uncertain. The CDR3 consists of 11 residues. V lost 3 bases and J 4 bases, leaving 3 bases between the germline ends. Here the CDR3 DNA reads TGTGCCAGCAGTTTTGGCTATGGCTACACCTTC. It is translated as CASSFGYGYTF.

This clonotype was detected ten times or more. The rearrangement links TRBV10-3 to TRBJ1-4; unclear D gene. Germline V lookup: CDR1 ENHRY, CDR2 SYGVKD. The V and J ends lost 0 bases and 0 bases respectively, with 5 bases between them. CDR3 size: 15 residues. In nucleotides, the CDR3 is TGTGCCATCAGTGAGTCGTCTGCAACTAATGAAAAACTGTTTTTT. This encodes CAISESSATNEKLFF.

At least ten counts were recorded for this clonotype. The V and J genes are TRBV24-1 and TRBJ2-1, with TRBD1 matching over 7 bases. Germline CDR1 and CDR2: KGHDR and SFDVKD. Losses at the gene ends were 3 bases for V and 8 bases for J; bases not matched to a gene: 3. There are 13 residues in the CDR3. The CDR3, as DNA: TGTGCCACCAGTGATCCCGGACAGGATGAGCAGTTCTTC. Translating gives CATSDPGQDEQFF.

This clonotype has at least ten counts. V usage is TRBV6-2 or TRBV6-3 and J usage is TRBJ1-1; the match to TRBD1 covers 9 bases. The CDR3 is 14 residues long. J lost 4 bases, V lost 6 bases, and 6 bases had no gene match. Per germline, CDR1 MNHEY and CDR2 SVGEGT. CDR3 region: CASSLLQGATEAFF. In nucleotides, the CDR3 is TGTGCCAGCAGCCTACTACAGGGGGCCACTGAAGCTTTCTTT.

CDR3 nucleotides: TGTGCCAGCAGCTTAGTGACTAGCGGGAAAGAGACCCAGTACTTC. Its protein is CASSLVTSGKETQYF. The rearrangement links TRBV11-2 to TRBJ2-5; 11 positions agree with TRBD2. This CDR3 is built from 15 residues. The V gene end was trimmed by 1 base and the J gene end by 3 bases; junction bases not matched to a gene: 1. CDR1 SGHAT and CDR2 FQNNGV come from the germline V gene.

This clonotype was seen only a few times. The rearrangement joins TRBV7-6 to TRBJ1-1; the D gene is possibly TRBD1 (5 bases). This CDR3 region has 16 residues. Trimming removed 5 bases from V and 1 base from J, with 17 bases in between. CDR1 and CDR2 from the germline V gene are SGHVS and FNYEAQ. This CDR3 is CASSQGKGPSNTEAFF. The CDR3 DNA follows: TGTGCCAGCAGCCAGGGAAAGGGGCCATCGAACACTGAAGCTTTCTTT.

This clonotype was recorded at least ten times. The V call is TRBV4-2, the J call TRBJ2-3, with D perhaps matching TRBD1 (6 bases). Deletions cut 0 bases from V and 1 base from J, with 11 bases between. The CDR3 runs 16 residues. CDR1 and CDR2 (germline): LGHNA, YNFKEQ. The CDR3 nucleotides read TGTGCCAGCAGCCAAGACTCGGGACACCGCACAGATACGCAGTATTTT. Protein sequence: CASSQDSGHRTDTQYF.

The table lists this clonotype with a few counts. The rearrangement joins TRBV28 to TRBJ2-7; tentatively, D is TRBD2 (6 bases). The germline V gene encodes CDR1 MDHEN and CDR2 SYDVKM. V gave up 6 bases and J gave up 1 base, with 13 bases separating them. This CDR3 comprises 14 residues. The CDR3 region has the DNA TGTGCCAGCAGAGTGCCCGGGGGATCCTACGAGCAGTACTTC. Translating it yields CASRVPGGSYEQYF.

This clonotype was picked up a small number of times. J is TRBJ2-1 and V is TRBV28; D may match TRBD1 or TRBD2 (5 bases each). Germline CDR1 and CDR2: MDHEN and SYDVKM. The V and J ends lost 6 bases and 6 bases respectively, with 15 bases between them. The CDR3 is made up of 14 amino acids. In DNA, the CDR3 is TGTGCCAGCAGCCCGGGACGCCATATCAATGAGCAGTTCTTC. This codes for CASSPGRHINEQFF.